These 25 T cell receptor beta chains were sequenced from one sample in a study of blood T cell repertoires in COVID-19. Measured with immunoSEQ multiplex PCR; TCRdb has only the in-frame clones, and not every one. Of 260,000 or so clones listed, roughly 87% were seen once; the top ten hold approximately 0.7%. The sample comprised peripheral blood. These receptors originate from a human donor in a cohort sampled during active COVID-19.

The rearrangement joins TRBV6-6 to TRBJ2-7, with 7 bases that match TRBD1. V was pared by 6 bases and J by 0 bases, with 8 bases of the junction left unmatched. Germline V lookup: CDR1 MNHNY, CDR2 SVGAGI (reference sequence). CDR3 size: 15 residues. In nucleotides, the CDR3 is TGTGCCAGCAGGCTGGGACAGTGGAACTCCTACGAGCAGTACTTC. Translation gives CASRLGQWNSYEQYF.

This clone has only one observation. V is TRBV30 and J is TRBJ2-7; 7 bases agree with TRBD1. CDR3 size: 16 residues. Losses at the gene ends were 2 bases for V and 5 bases for J; bases not matched to a gene: 15. Germline V gene lookup returns CDR1 GTSNPN and CDR2 SVGIG (reference sequence). The CDR3 DNA is TGTGCCTGGAGTCGAGCCGAGGACAGGTCACCGGACGAGCAGTACTTC. This encodes CAWSRAEDRSPDEQYF.

The V call is TRBV4-3, the J call TRBJ1-5, with D perhaps TRBD1 (5 bases). V shed 0 bases and J shed 7 bases, with 10 bases lying between them. This CDR3 comprises 14 residues. Germline values: CDR1 LGHNA, CDR2 YSLEER. This CDR3 reads CASSQEKGVQPQHF. Written as DNA, the CDR3 is TGCGCCAGCAGCCAAGAGAAAGGGGTACAGCCCCAGCATTTT.

The J gene is TRBJ1-1, the V gene TRBV7-9; D is uncertain. V was clipped by 5 bases and J by 0 bases, with 25 bases between them. Germline assignment: CDR1 SEHNR and CDR2 FQNEAQ (reference sequence). The CDR3 sequence is 19 residues long. The CDR3 coding sequence is TGTGCCAGCAGCAAAAGGCGGGGAGGAGGGATCGCTATGAACACTGAAGCTTTCTTT. Encoded protein: CASSKRRGGGIAMNTEAFF.

The chain recombines TRBV18 with TRBJ1-4; 8 bases agree with TRBD1. CDR1 KGHSH and CDR2 LQKENI come from the germline V gene. This CDR3 region has 15 residues. V lost 3 bases to trimming and J lost 4 bases; unmatched junction nucleotides: 4. The CDR3 coding sequence is TGTGCCAGCTCACCCAACAGGGGGAGTAATGAAAAACTGTTTTTT. This sequence encodes CASSPNRGSNEKLFF.

This clone was recorded once. The rearrangement joins TRBV20-1 to TRBJ1-4; maybe TRBD1 (6 bases). The CDR3 covers 11 residues. Germline V gene lookup returns CDR1 DFQATT and CDR2 SNEGSKA (reference sequence). Trimming took off 6 bases at V and 8 bases at J, with 10 bases between the two ends. CDR3 loop: CSAQGREKLFF. CDR3 DNA sequence: TGCAGTGCACAGGGTCGGGAAAAACTGTTTTTT.

This clone appeared a single time. The chain couples TRBV10-3 to TRBJ1-2, with D perhaps matching TRBD1 (5 bases). The CDR3 consists of 18 residues. Germline V lookup: CDR1 ENHRY, CDR2 SYGVKD. Deletions cut 0 bases from V and 4 bases from J, with 21 bases between. The CDR3 loop is CAISESRVSGKRLYGYTF. CDR3 nucleotides: TGTGCCATCAGTGAGTCTCGGGTGTCAGGGAAACGTCTCTATGGCTACACCTTC.

CDR3 in DNA: TGTGCCAGTAAATCAGGGGTGGTGAGCACTGAAGCTTTCTTT. Translated, it gives CASKSGVVSTEAFF. The J gene is TRBJ1-1, the V gene TRBV25-1, with a tentative D call TRBD1 (6 bases). V was trimmed by 9 bases and J by 4 bases, leaving 18 bases between them. CDR1 is MGHDK and CDR2 is SYGVNS in the germline V gene. The CDR3 contains 14 residues.

CDR3 in amino acids: CAISDSDRGGNEQFF. The DNA for the CDR3 is TGTGCCATCAGTGACTCCGACAGGGGGGGCAATGAGCAGTTCTTC. This chain links TRBV10-3 with TRBJ2-1; TRBD1 aligns across 9 bases. Trimming at V came to 3 bases and at J to 6 bases, leaving 6 bases not matched to a gene. This CDR3 comprises 15 residues. CDR1 and CDR2 from the germline V gene are ENHRY and SYGVKD.

This sequence joins TRBV2 and TRBJ2-3, with D unresolved. V was cut by 8 bases and J by 0 bases, with 6 bases left in between. The germline CDR1 and CDR2 sequences are SNHLY and FYNNEI. The CDR3 is 12 amino acids. The CDR3 spells CASGTSTDTQYF. The CDR3 DNA sequence: TGTGCCAGCGGCACGAGCACAGATACGCAGTATTTT.

The chain carries TRBV9 and TRBJ2-7; 9 nucleotides align to TRBD1. From germline, CDR1 is SGDLS and CDR2 YYNGEE. V lost 0 bases and J lost 2; bases outside the gene matches: 3. The CDR3 loop spans 15 amino acids. The CDR3 region is CASSVDRGRTYEQYF. In DNA form, the CDR3 reads TGTGCCAGCAGCGTAGACAGGGGGCGGACCTACGAGCAGTACTTC.

The chain links TRBV4-1 to TRBJ2-7; maybe TRBD1 (5 bases). Germline V gene lookup returns CDR1 MGHRA and CDR2 YSYEKL. Trimming cost V 5 bases and J 2 bases, with 13 bases left between them. CDR3 length equals 14 residues. The DNA of the CDR3 is TGCGCCAGCAGCGAAGGCGCAGGGCCCTACGAGCAGTACTTC. This translates into CASSEGAGPYEQYF.

This sequence joins TRBV4-3 and TRBJ1-4, with TRBD1 identical over 7 bases. From germline, CDR1 is LGHNA and CDR2 YSLEER. This CDR3 is built from 18 residues. Losses at the gene ends were 1 base for V and 7 bases for J; bases not matched to a gene: 15. The chain's CDR3 is CASSQGGNAGGLGEKLFF. Here the CDR3 DNA reads TGCGCCAGCAGCCAAGGGGGAAATGCAGGGGGGCTGGGTGAAAAACTGTTTTTT.

The CDR3 coding sequence is TGTGCCAGCAGCTTTAGGACTAGCGGGGTCCACACAGATACGCAGTATTTT. Translating gives CASSFRTSGVHTDTQYF. The chain combines TRBV5-4 with TRBJ2-3; TRBD2 matches at 12 bases. V was clipped by 2 bases and J by 2 bases; unmatched bases: 6. The CDR3 loop spans 17 amino acids. CDR1 and CDR2 from the germline V gene are SGHNT and YYREEE (reference sequence).

The chain combines TRBV30 with TRBJ2-7; either TRBD1 or TRBD2 may fit D (6 bases each). Trimming took off 5 bases at V and 2 bases at J, with 16 bases between the two ends. The CDR3 is made up of 14 amino acids. In germline, CDR1 is GTSNPN, CDR2 SVGIG (reference sequence). The DNA for the CDR3 is TGTGCCTGGGCGGGGCAGGGGATACCCTACGAGCAGTACTTC. Its protein product is CAWAGQGIPYEQYF.

This chain links TRBV28 with TRBJ1-2, with 7 bases identical to TRBD1. The CDR3 totals 16 residues. V lost 7 bases, J lost 6 bases, and 17 bases stayed unmatched. The germline CDR1 and CDR2 sequences are MDHEN and SYDVKM. The DNA for the CDR3 is TGTGCCAGCACCGGGACAGTGGCCCTTGAGAAAGATGGCTACACCTTC. It codes for CASTGTVALEKDGYTF.

DNA for the CDR3: TGTGCCAGCACCCCGGGGAGAGCGGGACAGCAGTTCTTC. Translating gives CASTPGRAGQQFF. The rearrangement uses TRBV12-3 or TRBV12-4 and TRBJ2-1, with 7 bases matching TRBD2. CDR3 length: 13 amino acids. J was trimmed by 11 bases and V by 7 bases; bases with no gene match: 11.

Here the CDR3 DNA reads TGTGCCAGCAGCTTAGAACAGGGGTGGTACTATGGCTACACCTTC. Translating gives CASSLEQGWYYGYTF. The J gene is TRBJ1-2, the V gene TRBV7-2, with 7 bases aligning to TRBD1. CDR1 is SGHTA, CDR2 FQGNSA, per germline. The length of the CDR3 is 15 residues. V shed 1 base, J shed 3 bases, and the junction held 5 bases outside the gene matches.

The count of this clone is one. The chain joins TRBV30 to TRBJ1-6; D may be TRBD1 (6 bases). The CDR3 runs to 13 residues. Germline V gene sequence: CDR1 GTSNPN, CDR2 SVGIG (reference sequence). Trimming took 4 bases from V and 10 from J, leaving 14 bases between them. The CDR3 reads CAWNPGGGSPLHF. The CDR3 DNA follows: TGTGCCTGGAACCCGGGGGGCGGGTCACCCCTCCACTTT.

This clone was detected only once. V usage is TRBV2 and J usage is TRBJ1-1, with 9 bases fitting TRBD1. The CDR3 has 15 residues. Germline V lookup: CDR1 SNHLY, CDR2 FYNNEI. V lost 5 bases and J lost 8; bases outside the gene matches: 12. CDR3 loop: CASSIEHGQGIEAFF. The CDR3 DNA sequence: TGTGCCAGCAGTATCGAGCACGGACAGGGGATCGAAGCTTTCTTT.

The rearrangement links TRBV4-1 to TRBJ2-3, with 8 nucleotides matching TRBD2. After removal of 4 bases from V and 4 bases from J, the junction contained 7 bases not matched to a gene. Germline-derived CDR1 and CDR2 are MGHRA and YSYEKL. CDR3 size: 15 residues. The CDR3 is CASSRGTRTSDTQYF. The CDR3 nucleotides read TGCGCCAGCAGCCGAGGGACTAGAACTTCAGATACGCAGTATTTT.

The rearrangement joins TRBV28 to TRBJ1-2; TRBD1 might be the D (5 bases). The germline V gene has CDR1 MDHEN and CDR2 SYDVKM. Trimming cost V 5 bases and J 2 bases, with 18 bases left between them. CDR3 size: 16 residues. The CDR3 loop is CASSPARVLTNYGYTF. The CDR3 nucleotides read TGTGCCAGCAGTCCTGCCAGGGTCCTCACCAACTATGGCTACACCTTC.

The CDR3 protein is CASRGAGLAGYNEQFF. CDR3 in DNA: TGTGCCAGCAGAGGGGCAGGTCTAGCGGGTTACAATGAGCAGTTCTTC. The rearrangement joins TRBV13 to TRBJ2-1; 8 bases line up with TRBD2. J gave up 4 bases and V 6 bases, and 11 bases lay outside the gene matches. Germline V lookup: CDR1 PRHDT, CDR2 FYEKMQ (reference sequence). The CDR3 spans 16 residues.

The V call is TRBV6-5, the J call TRBJ1-1, with a tentative D call TRBD1 (5 bases). This CDR3 is 15 amino acids long. In germline, CDR1 is MNHEY, CDR2 SVGAGI. V dropped 5 bases and J dropped 1 base, with 14 bases sitting between them. CDR3 sequence: CASSPWQGANTEAFF. The CDR3 DNA is TGTGCCAGCAGTCCCTGGCAGGGCGCGAACACTGAAGCTTTCTTT.

V is TRBV7-9 and J is TRBJ1-1; no clear D gene. The CDR3 length is 15 residues. The V end was cut by 5 bases, the J end by 3 bases, with 16 bases between. Per the germline V gene, CDR1 is SEHNR and CDR2 is FQNEAQ (reference sequence). Written as DNA, the CDR3 is TGTGCCAGCAGCCCGCAGCAGGCAGAATACACTGAAGCTTTCTTT. It translates to CASSPQQAEYTEAFF.